These T cell receptor beta chains were read from a single sample in a study of identifying expanded T cells in peripheral blood. Produced via immunoSEQ multiplex PCR; TCRdb's table is partial and in-frame only. The data hold some 97,000 clones, with 88% observed a single time. The sequenced material came from blood. The receptors were gathered from a person between 18 and 70 years old in good health. Both conserved end residues are part of each CDR3. The D gene is left open where the match is weak. Where a row states a size, it is once, few, many or the class of an expanded clone; other rows omit it.

D: -
V: TRBV18
J: TRBJ1-1
size: -
CDR3: CASSPQAAADTEAFF
DNA: TGTGCCAGCTCACCACAGGCCGCGGCGGACACTGAAGCTTTCTTT

D: TRBD2
V: TRBV9
J: TRBJ2-1
size: -
CDR3: CASSETRGASYNEQFF
DNA: TGTGCCAGCAGCGAGACGCGGGGGGCCTCCTACAATGAGCAGTTCTTC

D: TRBD2
V: TRBV18
J: TRBJ2-3
size: -
CDR3: CASSPLALAGAEVDTQYF
DNA: TGTGCCAGCTCACCACTGGCCCTAGCGGGAGCGGAAGTAGATACGCAGTATTTT

D: TRBD2
V: TRBV29-1
J: TRBJ2-1
size: -
CDR3: CSVDQRGAYNEQFF
DNA: TGCAGCGTCGACCAGCGGGGAGCTTACAATGAGCAGTTCTTC

D: -
V: TRBV5-1
J: TRBJ1-1
size: -
CDR3: CASSLAAGGTEAFF
DNA: TGCGCCAGCAGCTTGGCCGCGGGGGGCACTGAAGCTTTCTTT

D: -
V: TRBV29-1
J: TRBJ1-1
size: -
CDR3: CSVEGGAGEAFF
DNA: TGCAGCGTTGAAGGGGGGGCTGGGGAAGCTTTCTTT

D: TRBD1
V: TRBV6-1
J: TRBJ1-5
size: -
CDR3: CASTSGQGNQPQHF
DNA: TGTGCCAGCACCTCTGGACAGGGAAACCAGCCCCAGCATTTT

D: -
V: TRBV29-1
J: TRBJ2-1
size: -
CDR3: CSVGYNEQFF
DNA: TGCAGCGTTGGGTACAATGAGCAGTTCTTC

D: -
V: TRBV29-1
J: TRBJ2-3
size: -
CDR3: CSFSAGVNTDTQYF
DNA: TGCAGCTTCTCTGCCGGTGTGAACACAGATACGCAGTATTTT

D: -
V: TRBV7-9
J: TRBJ2-7
size: -
CDR3: CASSPQTVGNEQYF
DNA: TGTGCCAGCAGCCCCCAGACAGTTGGGAACGAGCAGTACTTC

D: -
V: TRBV18
J: TRBJ1-4
size: -
CDR3: CASSKDSNIEKLFF
DNA: TGTGCCAGCTCAAAGGACAGCAATATTGAAAAACTGTTTTTT

D: TRBD1
V: TRBV19
J: TRBJ2-6
size: -
CDR3: CASSTIPLLSTGSSGANVLTF
DNA: TGTGCCAGTAGTACAATCCCCCTCCTCTCGACAGGGTCCTCTGGGGCCAACGTCCTGACTTTC

D: -
V: TRBV29-1
J: TRBJ2-7
size: -
CDR3: CSVERAYEQYF
DNA: TGCAGCGTTGAAAGGGCCTACGAGCAGTACTTC

D: -
V: TRBV5-5
J: TRBJ2-7
size: -
CDR3: CASSQDPRMMYEQYF
DNA: TGCGCCAGCAGCCAAGATCCGAGAATGATGTACGAGCAGTACTTC

D: TRBD1
V: TRBV6-5
J: TRBJ2-7
size: once
CDR3: CASSKGGQFYEQYF
DNA: TGTGCCAGCAGTAAAGGGGGACAGTTCTACGAGCAGTACTTC

D: -
V: TRBV30
J: TRBJ2-4
size: -
CDR3: CAWSALQGHTKNIQYF
DNA: TGTGCCTGGAGTGCACTACAGGGACATACCAAAAACATTCAGTACTTC

D: -
V: TRBV12-1
J: TRBJ1-2
size: -
CDR3: CASSFHRDSVLSYGYTF
DNA: TGTGCCAGCAGCTTCCACCGGGACAGTGTCCTATCCTATGGCTACACCTTC

D: TRBD2
V: TRBV2
J: TRBJ2-3
size: -
CDR3: CASSEARWRGGTDTQYF
DNA: TGTGCCAGCAGTGAAGCGCGCTGGCGGGGGGGCACAGATACGCAGTATTTT

D: -
V: TRBV10-3
J: TRBJ1-5
size: -
CDR3: CAISEEGQQPQHF
DNA: TGTGCCATCAGTGAGGAGGGGCAACAGCCCCAGCATTTT

D: -
V: TRBV7-8
J: TRBJ1-1
size: -
CDR3: CASSLVSGKGTEAFF
DNA: TGTGCCAGCAGCTTAGTTTCTGGCAAAGGCACTGAAGCTTTCTTT

D: TRBD2
V: TRBV5-1
J: TRBJ2-5
size: -
CDR3: CASTRSGGGGETQYF
DNA: TGCGCCAGCACGCGGAGCGGGGGGGGTGGAGAGACCCAGTACTTC

D: TRBD1
V: TRBV9
J: TRBJ2-3
size: -
CDR3: CASSPGGTQYF
DNA: TGTGCCAGCAGCCCAGGGGGTACGCAGTATTTT

D: -
V: TRBV7-2
J: TRBJ2-1
size: once
CDR3: CASSSAITYNEQFF
DNA: TGTGCCAGCAGCTCCGCGATCACCTACAATGAGCAGTTCTTC

D: -
V: TRBV7-3
J: TRBJ2-1
size: -
CDR3: CASSPPRGGGGNEQFF
DNA: TGTGCCAGCAGCCCCCCCAGGGGGGGCGGGGGCAATGAGCAGTTCTTC

D: TRBD1
V: TRBV29-1
J: TRBJ1-1
size: -
CDR3: CSGTFGQANTEAFF
DNA: TGCAGCGGCACATTTGGACAGGCCAACACTGAAGCTTTCTTT

D: TRBD1
V: TRBV7-9
J: TRBJ1-2
size: -
CDR3: CASSFPTGTYGYTF
DNA: TGTGCCAGCAGCTTCCCGACAGGGACCTATGGCTACACCTTC

D: -
V: TRBV6-1
J: TRBJ1-6
size: -
CDR3: CASSERGVLNSPLHF
DNA: TGTGCCAGCAGTGAACGGGGGGTATTGAATTCACCCCTCCACTTT

D: -
V: TRBV11-1
J: TRBJ1-5
size: -
CDR3: CASSPAAGQPQHF
DNA: TGTGCCAGCAGCCCAGCAGCGGGTCAGCCCCAGCATTTT

D: -
V: TRBV29-1
J: TRBJ1-1
size: -
CDR3: CSVVKGEQSAFF
DNA: TGCAGCGTTGTTAAGGGGGAGCAGTCAGCTTTCTTT

D: -
V: TRBV5-1
J: TRBJ2-1
size: -
CDR3: CASSSPGSYNEQFF
DNA: TGCGCCAGCAGCTCACCAGGCTCCTACAATGAGCAGTTCTTC

D: -
V: TRBV10-3
J: TRBJ1-6
size: -
CDR3: CAISERTADNSPLHF
DNA: TGTGCCATCAGTGAACGGACAGCGGATAATTCACCCCTCCACTTT

D: TRBD1
V: TRBV4-2
J: TRBJ1-5
size: -
CDR3: CASSQADREDQPQHF
DNA: TGTGCCAGCAGCCAGGCAGACAGGGAGGATCAGCCCCAGCATTTT

D: -
V: TRBV5-1
J: TRBJ2-1
size: -
CDR3: CASSSYTDPNEQFF
DNA: TGCGCCAGCAGCTCATACACGGACCCGAATGAGCAGTTCTTC

D: -
V: TRBV19
J: TRBJ2-3
size: -
CDR3: CASSIADTQYF
DNA: TGTGCCAGTAGTATAGCAGATACGCAGTATTTT

D: TRBD2
V: TRBV4-2
J: TRBJ2-7
size: few
CDR3: CASSQDTPRAGGSSYEQYF
DNA: TGTGCCAGCAGCCAAGATACCCCCAGGGCGGGGGGGAGCTCCTACGAGCAGTACTTC

D: TRBD1
V: TRBV5-1
J: TRBJ1-4
size: -
CDR3: CASSSGRGREKLFF
DNA: TGCGCCAGCAGCTCGGGCAGGGGGCGGGAAAAACTGTTTTTT

D: -
V: TRBV7-6
J: TRBJ1-1
size: -
CDR3: CASASTNTEAFF
DNA: TGTGCCAGCGCTTCCACGAACACTGAAGCTTTCTTT

D: TRBD2
V: TRBV9
J: TRBJ2-2
size: -
CDR3: CASSVTSGRVTGELFF
DNA: TGTGCCAGCAGCGTGACTAGCGGGAGGGTCACCGGGGAGCTGTTTTTT

D: TRBD2
V: TRBV6-5
J: TRBJ2-5
size: once
CDR3: CASSYEGRGGQETQYF
DNA: TGTGCCAGCAGTTACGAGGGGCGGGGGGGTCAAGAGACCCAGTACTTC

D: TRBD1
V: TRBV4-2
J: TRBJ1-2
size: -
CDR3: CASSQADRENGYTF
DNA: TGTGCCAGCAGCCAAGCCGACAGGGAGAATGGCTACACCTTC

D: -
V: TRBV27
J: TRBJ2-3
size: -
CDR3: CASSTGAGTQYF
DNA: TGTGCCAGCAGTACTGGGGCGGGAACGCAGTATTTT

D: -
V: TRBV18
J: TRBJ1-1
size: -
CDR3: CASSPPTRATEAFF
DNA: TGTGCCAGCTCACCTCCAACCCGGGCCACTGAAGCTTTCTTT

D: -
V: TRBV11-2
J: TRBJ1-1
size: -
CDR3: CASSRGGFDTEAFF
DNA: TGTGCCAGCTCGAGGGGGGGGTTCGACACTGAAGCTTTCTTT

D: TRBD2
V: TRBV6-5
J: TRBJ2-1
size: -
CDR3: CASSYSSGSSYNEQFF
DNA: TGTGCCAGCAGTTACTCGAGCGGGAGCTCCTACAATGAGCAGTTCTTC

D: TRBD2
V: TRBV4-2
J: TRBJ2-7
size: -
CDR3: CASSQGALAGDPYHEQYF
DNA: TGTGCCAGCAGCCAAGGGGCCCTAGCGGGGGACCCGTACCACGAGCAGTACTTC